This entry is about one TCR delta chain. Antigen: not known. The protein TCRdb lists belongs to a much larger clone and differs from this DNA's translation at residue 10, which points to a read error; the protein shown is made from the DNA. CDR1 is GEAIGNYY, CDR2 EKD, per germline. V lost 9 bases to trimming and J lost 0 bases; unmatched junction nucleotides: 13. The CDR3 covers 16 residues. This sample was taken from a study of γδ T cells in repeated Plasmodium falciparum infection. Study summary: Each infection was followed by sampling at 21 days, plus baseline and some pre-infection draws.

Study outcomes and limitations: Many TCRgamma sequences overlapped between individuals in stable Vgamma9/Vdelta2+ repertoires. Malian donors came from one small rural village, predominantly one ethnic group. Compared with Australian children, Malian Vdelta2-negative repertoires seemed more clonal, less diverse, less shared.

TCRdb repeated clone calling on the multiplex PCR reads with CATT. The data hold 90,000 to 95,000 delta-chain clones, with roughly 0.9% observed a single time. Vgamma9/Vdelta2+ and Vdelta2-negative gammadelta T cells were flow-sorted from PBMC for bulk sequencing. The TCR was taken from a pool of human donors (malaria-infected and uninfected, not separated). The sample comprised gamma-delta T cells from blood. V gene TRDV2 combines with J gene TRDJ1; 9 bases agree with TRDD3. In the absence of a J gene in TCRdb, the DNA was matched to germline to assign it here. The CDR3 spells CALRRGYDLHTDKLIF. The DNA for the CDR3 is TGTGCCCTACGACGGGGATACGATCTGCACACCGATAAACTCATCTTT.